What follows are 14 T cell receptor beta chains derived from one specimen sequenced in a study of CD8 T cells in ankylosing spondylitis. One entry per CDR3 protein, called by TCRdb with MiXCR from the 5' RACE reads. Here the sample spans under 550,000 distinct CDR3 sequences, approximately 26% being singletons. Broader study findings: Blood of patients with ankylosing spondylitis appeared to be characterized by a TCR beta motif of several highly homologous variants.

Their cognate antigens are unknown. The material sequenced was blood, either unsorted or a sorted T cell fraction (not recorded which). The origin of the receptors is a male donor with ankylosing spondylitis.

The V call is TRBV3-1, the J call TRBJ2-1; no clear D gene. V lost 1 base, J lost 10 bases, and 14 bases lay in between. This CDR3 has 14 amino acids. Per the germline V gene, CDR1 is LGHDT and CDR2 is YNNKEL (reference sequence). The CDR3 spells CASSQAAGGGEQFF. The CDR3 nucleotides are TGTGCCAGCAGCCAAGCCGCCGGCGGTGGGGAGCAGTTCTTC.

The chain recombines TRBV7-9 with TRBJ2-3; 9 positions match TRBD1. Unmatched junction bases numbered 9, after V lost 5 bases and J lost 6 bases. Germline assignment: CDR1 SEHNR and CDR2 FQNEAQ (reference sequence). CDR3 length: 15 residues. In nucleotides, the CDR3 is TGTGCCAGCAGCCAAGATACAGGGGGCGCGGATACGCAGTATTTT. It is translated as CASSQDTGGADTQYF.

This clonotype was seen more than once but under ten times. The rearrangement joins TRBV18 to TRBJ2-7; 8 bases map to TRBD2. The CDR3 is 15 amino acids. The germline V gene has CDR1 KGHSH and CDR2 LQKENI. V shed 3 bases, J shed 6 bases, and the junction held 10 bases outside the gene matches. The chain's CDR3 is CASSPSSGRPAEQYV. The CDR3 DNA reads TGTGCCAGCTCACCTTCCAGCGGGAGACCCGCCGAGCAGTACGTC.

V and J are TRBV3-1 and TRBJ1-2; TRBD1 matches 8 bases. The V gene end was trimmed by 5 bases and the J gene end by 9 bases; junction bases not matched to a gene: 23. CDR3 length: 18 amino acids. Germline-derived CDR1 and CDR2 are LGHDT and YNNKEL (reference sequence). CDR3 sequence reads: CASSSSLLKPGQAESYTF. CDR3 DNA: TGTGCCAGCAGCTCAAGTCTCCTCAAACCGGGACAGGCGGAGAGCTACACCTTC.

This clonotype was observed many times. The chain couples TRBV7-8 to TRBJ2-3; possible D gene TRBD1, 6 bases. Trimming cost V 5 bases and J 4 bases, with 22 bases left between them. CDR1 is SGHVS, CDR2 FQNEAQ, per germline. The CDR3 length is 17 residues. The CDR3 region is CASSHEAAGASPDTQYF. The DNA for the CDR3 is TGTGCCAGCAGCCATGAGGCAGCAGGGGCTTCCCCAGATACGCAGTATTTT.

The chain couples TRBV6-1 to TRBJ2-7, with D uncertain. Germline V gives CDR1 MNHNS, CDR2 SASEGT. The CDR3 is 13 amino acids. The V and J ends lost 6 bases and 4 bases respectively, with 13 bases between them. The CDR3 nucleotides are TGTGCCAGCAGCCCGCTTTCGAGTTACGAGCAGTACGTC. Translating gives CASSPLSSYEQYV.

This clonotype was seen a single time. The rearrangement links TRBV12-3 or TRBV12-4 to TRBJ2-1, with D tentatively TRBD1 (6 bases). The CDR3 runs to 13 residues. Trimming pared 5 bases from V and 10 bases from J, leaving 15 bases between. The CDR3 nucleotides are TGTGCCAGCAGTCCCACAGGGTCCGGGGAGCAGTTCTTC. This codes for CASSPTGSGEQFF.

This clonotype was detected a few times. The chain couples TRBV5-1 to TRBJ1-2; D unresolved. The V gene's germline CDR1 is SGHRS and CDR2 YFSETQ. This CDR3 contains 16 residues. Trimming shortened V by 6 bases and J by 1 base, and 19 bases separated the two germline ends. The chain's CDR3 is CASNLSPGLDNYGYTF. The CDR3 DNA sequence: TGCGCCAGCAACCTTTCCCCAGGCCTCGATAACTATGGCTACACCTTC.

The chain has TRBV20-1 and TRBJ1-5, with 7 bases fitting TRBD1. Germline assignment: CDR1 DFQATT and CDR2 SNEGSKA (reference sequence). The CDR3 sequence is 13 residues long. Trimming took 6 bases from V and 2 from J; bases not matched to a gene: 4. CDR3 sequence (DNA): TGCAGTGCCCGGGACAGCCGCAATCAGCCCCAGCATTTT. The encoded protein is CSARDSRNQPQHF.

The chain links TRBV27 to TRBJ2-1; 8 bases map to TRBD2. J gave up 0 bases and V 5 bases, and 15 bases lay outside the gene matches. This CDR3 spans 19 amino acids. Germline CDR1 reads MNHEY; CDR2 reads SMNVEV (reference sequence). The CDR3 nucleotides read TGTGCCAGCAGTACCTCCGGGACTAGTACTCTGAGCTCCTACAATGAGCAGTTCTTC. Translated, it gives CASSTSGTSTLSSYNEQFF.

This clonotype showed up just a few times. The gene calls are TRBV29-1 and TRBJ2-2, with 7 bases that match TRBD2. The ends lost 5 bases at V and 1 base at J; junction bases unmatched: 1. Germline CDR1 is SQVTM and CDR2 is ANQGSEA. CDR3 length equals 13 residues. CDR3 DNA sequence: TGCAGCGTTAGCGGGATGAACACCGGGGAGCTGTTTTTT. Protein: CSVSGMNTGELFF.

The chain employs TRBV30 and TRBJ2-1, with 9 bases fitting TRBD2. The CDR3 is 15 amino acids. Trimming at V came to 1 base and at J to 8 bases, leaving 9 bases not matched to a gene. Germline V gene sequence: CDR1 GTSNPN, CDR2 SVGIG (reference sequence). CDR3 region: CAWSERASGIYEQFF. CDR3 nucleotide sequence: TGTGCCTGGAGTGAACGGGCTAGCGGGATCTATGAGCAGTTCTTC.

This clonotype was found a few times. CDR3 DNA: TGCGCCAGCAGCCCCCGACAGGTGAACACTGAAGCTTTCTTT. The encoded protein is CASSPRQVNTEAFF. This chain connects TRBV5-1 to TRBJ1-1; tentatively, D is TRBD1 (6 bases). Germline V gives CDR1 SGHRS, CDR2 YFSETQ. The CDR3 is 14 residues long. V lost 4 bases and J 0 bases, leaving 10 bases between the germline ends.

The table lists this clonotype with a few counts. The chain has TRBV18 and TRBJ2-7; D is unclear. Trimming pared 3 bases from V and 0 bases from J, leaving 6 bases between. The CDR3 is 13 amino acids. Germline CDR1 is KGHSH and CDR2 is LQKENI. In DNA form, the CDR3 reads TGTGCCAGCTCACCCAAGAGCTCCTACGAGCAGTACTTC. Protein: CASSPKSSYEQYF.